These 30 T cell receptor beta chains share one sample of origin, sequenced in a study of PD-1 blockade in classical Hodgkin lymphoma. Brentuximab vedotin exposure varied, and every patient relapsed after autologous stem cell transplantation. Clones were read by immunoSEQ multiplex PCR, and TCRdb kept only the in-frame ones, dropping some. This sample has 13,000 or so clones, with 82% found just once. The specimen was peripheral blood mononuclear cells (PBMCs), collected at baseline. The receptors were gathered from a human donor with classical Hodgkin lymphoma.

About this clone: The germline gene is not matched at one end of the junction; a read error may be the cause. The V gene is TRBV4-1, the J gene TRBJ1-1; D gene unclear. There are 13 residues in the CDR3. Germline V gives CDR1 MGHRA, CDR2 YSYEKL. The CDR3 bases are TGCGCCAGCAGGGTTGGGTCGAACGCTGAAGCTTTCTTT. Protein: CASRVGSNAEAFF.

Only one count was recorded for this clone. This chain joins TRBV5-8 and TRBJ2-5; 9 bases align to TRBD1. J lost 4 bases, V lost 3 bases, and 4 bases had no gene match. CDR1 SGHTS and CDR2 YDEGEE come from the germline V gene. The CDR3 is made up of 14 amino acids. CDR3 coding DNA: TGTGCCAGCAGCTGGGGACAGGGTCTAGAGACCCAGTACTTC. As protein: CASSWGQGLETQYF.

This clone came up a few times. V and J are TRBV27 and TRBJ2-7; D gene uncertain. The CDR3 loop spans 13 amino acids. The V end was cut by 5 bases, the J end by 2 bases, with 10 bases between. CDR1 is MNHEY and CDR2 is SMNVEV in the germline V gene (reference sequence). CDR3 nucleotides: TGTGCCAGCAGTCTGGACGTAGCCTACGAGCAGTACTTC. Encoded protein: CASSLDVAYEQYF.

Comments on this clone: This sample includes further DNA sequences coding for the same CDR3. The gene calls are TRBV5-1 and TRBJ2-1, with 12 positions matching TRBD2. The CDR3 contains 15 residues. The J segment lost 2 bases and the V segment lost 3 bases, leaving 0 bases of the junction unmatched. Germline loops: CDR1 SGHRS, CDR2 YFSETQ. Here the CDR3 reads CASSSSGGAYNEQFF. The CDR3 bases are TGCGCCAGCAGCTCTAGCGGGGGGGCCTACAATGAGCAGTTCTTC.

Here the CDR3 DNA reads TGTGCCAGCAGTTCCATCCCGGGATCCCAGGGGGGCTACACCTTC. Translation gives CASSSIPGSQGGYTF. The chain employs TRBV27 and TRBJ1-2, with a weak D call TRBD1 (6 bases). The germline V gene encodes CDR1 MNHEY and CDR2 SMNVEV (reference sequence). Trimming removed 4 bases from V and 8 bases from J, with 20 bases in between. CDR3 length: 15 amino acids.

The chain combines TRBV18 with TRBJ2-2; 11 bases fit TRBD2. The CDR3 covers 17 residues. Unmatched junction bases numbered 6, after V lost 2 bases and J lost 4 bases. Germline V gene data show CDR1 as KGHSH and CDR2 as LQKENI. Here the CDR3 reads CASSPFSGRAVTGELFF. DNA for the CDR3: TGTGCCAGCTCACCATTTAGCGGGAGGGCCGTCACCGGGGAGCTGTTTTTT.

This clone was recorded only once. This rearrangement joins TRBV19 to TRBJ2-7, with a weak D call TRBD1 (5 bases). V was pared by 6 bases and J by 7 bases, with 16 bases between. The CDR3 loop spans 13 amino acids. Looked up from germline, CDR1 is LNHDA and CDR2 is SQIVND (reference sequence). Written as DNA, the CDR3 is TGTGCCAGTAGCACAGGATCTTTGGTTGAGCAGTACTTC. Encoded protein: CASSTGSLVEQYF. The variable domain in full, with the rest retrieved from reference TRBV19 and TRBJ2-7, is DGGITQSPKYLFRKEGQNVTLSCEQNLNHDAMYWYRQDPGQGLRLIYYSQIVNDFQKGDIAEGYSVSREKKESFPLTVTSAQKNPTAFYLCASSTGSLVEQYFGPGTRLTVT.

The V gene is TRBV2, the J gene TRBJ2-2; tentative D call: TRBD2 (5 bases). Between the trimmed V and J ends, which lost 7 bases and 6 bases, there was a span of 15 bases. Looked up from germline, CDR1 is SNHLY and CDR2 is FYNNEI. The CDR3 runs 14 residues. CDR3 sequence: CASIEGRTSGELFF. In DNA form, the CDR3 reads TGTGCCAGCATAGAGGGCAGGACCTCCGGGGAGCTGTTTTTT.

This clone is termed medium-sized. The sample carries other DNA sequences with the same CDR3. The V call is TRBV14, the J call TRBJ1-2; maybe TRBD1 (6 bases). V lost 1 base and J lost 6, with 9 bases in between. Germline CDR1 is SGHDN and CDR2 is FVKESK. This CDR3 is 13 amino acids long. The CDR3 nucleotides read TGTGCCAGCAGCCAAGCAGGGGTCCATGGCTACACCTTC. Encoded protein: CASSQAGVHGYTF.

V usage is TRBV9 and J usage is TRBJ1-1; the D gene is possibly TRBD1 (5 bases). This CDR3 spans 14 amino acids. Trimming left V 3 bases short and J 6 bases short, with 15 bases between. Per the germline V gene, CDR1 is SGDLS and CDR2 is YYNGEE. The CDR3 loop is CASSAGHPGAEAFF. DNA for the CDR3: TGTGCCAGCAGCGCGGGGCATCCCGGGGCTGAAGCTTTCTTT.

A remark on this clone: Other nucleotide sequences in the sample specify the same CDR3. The genes are TRBV7-6 and TRBJ2-7, with D perhaps matching TRBD1 or TRBD2 (5 bases each). Between the trimmed V and J ends, which lost 4 bases and 3 bases, there was a span of 10 bases. Germline loops: CDR1 SGHVS, CDR2 FNYEAQ. The CDR3 is made up of 13 amino acids. The CDR3 is CASSSGPNYEQYF. CDR3 DNA sequence: TGTGCCAGCAGCTCGGGACCGAACTACGAGCAGTACTTC.

A few counts support this clone. The chain is built from TRBV5-1 and TRBJ1-2; 8 bases are shared with TRBD1. The V segment lost 4 bases and the J segment 4 bases; nucleotides outside the gene matches: 18. From germline, CDR1 is SGHRS and CDR2 YFSETQ. The CDR3 is 18 residues long. CDR3 sequence: CASSRLVTGGPSTYGYTF. The CDR3 DNA reads as TGCGCCAGCAGCCGTCTGGTCACAGGGGGGCCCTCAACCTATGGCTACACCTTC.

This clone was observed a handful of times. This chain joins TRBV5-4 and TRBJ2-2; 8 nucleotides match TRBD1. The germline V gene has CDR1 SGHNT and CDR2 YYREEE (reference sequence). V shed 0 bases and J 0 bases; nucleotides not matched to a gene: 13. This CDR3 has 20 amino acids. CDR3 amino acids: CASSLGPVWDRISNTGELFF. The CDR3 bases are TGTGCCAGCAGCTTGGGACCGGTATGGGACAGGATATCGAACACCGGGGAGCTGTTTTTT.

The gene calls are TRBV7-3 and TRBJ2-1; 8 bases are a match to TRBD2. This CDR3 is built from 14 residues. V dropped 8 bases and J dropped 1; count of bases not matched to a gene: 4. Germline assignment: CDR1 SGHTA and CDR2 FQGTGA. In DNA form, the CDR3 reads TGTGCCAGCGCCGAGCGGGGGTCCTACAATGAGCAGTTCTTC. It yields the protein CASAERGSYNEQFF.

This sequence joins TRBV6-5 and TRBJ2-5; D unclear. V was pared by 8 bases and J by 7 bases, with 11 bases between. The CDR3 length is 11 residues. The germline gives CDR1 MNHEY, CDR2 SVGAGI. CDR3 amino acids: CASSPGRTQYF. As DNA, the CDR3 is TGTGCCAGCTCCCCCGGCCGGACCCAGTACTTC.

The V call is TRBV6-5, the J call TRBJ2-1; D may be TRBD2 (5 bases). CDR1 MNHEY and CDR2 SVGAGI come from the germline V gene. There are 13 residues in the CDR3. V was clipped by 4 bases and J by 3 bases, with 7 bases between them. The CDR3 nucleotides are TGTGCCAGCAGTTCCCGGGACTACAATGAGCAGTTCTTC. Translated: CASSSRDYNEQFF.

This clone was seen a handful of times. The chain is built from TRBV6-1 and TRBJ2-7; D is unresolved. Germline-derived CDR1 and CDR2 are MNHNS and SASEGT. The CDR3 totals 13 residues. Between the trimmed V and J ends, which lost 1 base and 3 bases, there was a span of 7 bases. The CDR3 loop reads CASSEVYYYEQYF. The CDR3 DNA reads TGTGCCAGCAGTGAAGTGTATTACTACGAGCAGTACTTC.

The rearrangement links TRBV18 to TRBJ2-2; D possibly corresponds to TRBD2 (6 bases). This CDR3 spans 16 amino acids. Trimming pared 6 bases from V and 1 base from J, leaving 15 bases between. Germline assignment: CDR1 KGHSH and CDR2 LQKENI. This CDR3 reads CASSSPGAGNTGELFF. CDR3 DNA: TGTGCCAGCTCGTCCCCGGGAGCTGGGAACACCGGGGAGCTGTTTTTT.

The chain links TRBV29-1 to TRBJ2-1; 8 positions agree with TRBD1. The CDR3 has 15 residues. Trimming took 6 bases from V and 7 from J; bases not matched to a gene: 14. Germline loops: CDR1 SQVTM, CDR2 ANQGSEA. CDR3 sequence: CSVPAAGGMGNEQFF. CDR3 nucleotide sequence: TGCAGCGTACCGGCGGCAGGGGGCATGGGAAATGAGCAGTTCTTC.

The chain uses TRBV11-2 and TRBJ1-1; the D gene is possibly TRBD1 (6 bases). Trimming pared 3 bases from V and 3 bases from J, leaving 11 bases between. The CDR3 contains 14 residues. Germline CDR1 and CDR2: SGHAT and FQNNGV. CDR3 region: CASSFQGTDTEAFF. As DNA, the CDR3 is TGTGCCAGCAGCTTCCAGGGGACGGACACTGAAGCTTTCTTT. The full variable domain, completed using reference TRBV11-2 and TRBJ1-1, is EAGVAQSPRYKIIEKRQSVAFWCNPISGHATLYWYQQILGQGPKLLIQFQNNGVVDDSQLPKDRFSAERLKGVDSTLKIQPAKLEDSAVYLCASSFQGTDTEAFFGQGTRLTVV.

The rearrangement joins TRBV5-5 to TRBJ2-7; D is perhaps TRBD1 (5 bases). V lost 1 base and J 0 bases, leaving 11 bases between the germline ends. Germline lookup yields CDR1 SGHKS and CDR2 YYEKEE (reference sequence). The CDR3 is 15 amino acids. CDR3: CASSLTGTRSYEQYF. DNA of the CDR3: TGTGCCAGCAGCTTGACAGGTACCCGCTCCTACGAGCAGTACTTC.

The chain has TRBV27 and TRBJ2-3; a possible D gene is TRBD1 (10 bases). The V gene's germline CDR1 is MNHEY and CDR2 SMNVEV (reference sequence). This CDR3 has 16 amino acids. V lost 5 bases, J lost 11 bases, and 26 bases lay in between. CDR3 region: CASSGGDRGLTSGQYF. Here the CDR3 DNA reads TGTGCCAGCAGTGGGGGGGACAGGGGTTTGACTAGCGGGCAGTATTTT.

This rearrangement joins TRBV21-1 to TRBJ2-5. TRBV21-1 represents a pseudogene. The CDR3 runs 15 residues. The CDR3 sequence: CASSFHGPRQETQYF. The CDR3 DNA reads as TGTGCCAGCAGCTTCCATGGACCGAGACAAGAGACCCAGTACTTC.

The chain couples TRBV2 to TRBJ1-2; no definite D call. This CDR3 comprises 12 residues. The V end was cut by 8 bases, the J end by 2 bases, with 9 bases between. Germline-derived CDR1 and CDR2 are SNHLY and FYNNEI. The chain's CDR3 is CASQDKNYGYTF. CDR3 nucleotide sequence: TGTGCCAGCCAAGACAAGAACTATGGCTACACCTTC.

J is TRBJ2-1 and V is TRBV27, with D uncertain. The V and J ends lost 0 bases and 9 bases respectively, with 12 bases between them. There are 14 residues in the CDR3. CDR1 MNHEY and CDR2 SMNVEV come from the germline V gene (reference sequence). CDR3 region: CASSLSSLASEQFF. In DNA, the CDR3 is TGTGCCAGCAGTTTATCGAGTCTGGCGAGTGAGCAGTTCTTC.

The gene calls are TRBV5-4 and TRBJ1-2; D call uncertain. Germline CDR1 is SGHNT and CDR2 is YYREEE (reference sequence). V gave up 2 bases and J gave up 9 bases, with 14 bases separating them. The CDR3 has 13 residues. The CDR3 sequence is CASSLRQTLSYTF. The CDR3 bases are TGTGCCAGCAGCTTAAGACAAACCCTTAGCTACACCTTC. The entire variable domain, with the rest obtained from reference TRBV5-4 and TRBJ1-2, is as follows: ETGVTQSPTHLIKTRGQQVTLRCSSQSGHNTVSWYQQALGQGPQFIFQYYREEENGRGNFPPRFSGLQFPNYSSELNVNALELDDSALYLCASSLRQTLSYTFGSGTRLTVV.

The chain employs TRBV10-1 and TRBJ2-5; D ambiguous. The germline V gene encodes CDR1 WNHNN and CDR2 SYGVQD (reference sequence). The CDR3 runs to 14 residues. V lost 0 bases, J lost 7 bases, and 12 bases lay in between. Here the CDR3 reads CASSESKHVGTQYF. In nucleotides, the CDR3 is TGCGCCAGCAGTGAGTCCAAGCATGTGGGGACCCAGTACTTC.

The rearrangement links TRBV30 to TRBJ2-5; TRBD1 might be the D (5 bases). V lost 0 bases and J lost 9, with 20 bases in between. This CDR3 region has 15 residues. Germline V gene lookup returns CDR1 GTSNPN and CDR2 SVGIG (reference sequence). The DNA of the CDR3 is TGTGCCTGGAGTGTACAAGGGGTCTATTTCCGGGCCCAGTACTTC. Its protein is CAWSVQGVYFRAQYF. The variable domain in full, completed from reference TRBV30 and TRBJ2-5, reads SQTIHQWPATLVQPVGSPLSLECTVEGTSNPNLYWYRQAAGRGLQLLFYSVGIGQISSEVPQNLSASRPQDRQFILSSKKLLLSDSGFYLCAWSVQGVYFRAQYFGPGTRLLVL.

The genes are TRBV30 and TRBJ2-3; TRBD1 matches 10 bases. The germline CDR1 and CDR2 sequences are GTSNPN and SVGIG (reference sequence). V was pared by 5 bases and J by 0 bases, with 2 bases of the junction left unmatched. CDR3 length: 14 residues. The CDR3 protein is CAWGQGDSTDTQYF. The DNA for the CDR3 is TGTGCCTGGGGACAGGGGGATAGCACAGATACGCAGTATTTT.

This chain connects TRBV7-2 to TRBJ1-3, with D unclear. Germline V gene data show CDR1 as SGHTA and CDR2 as FQGNSA. This CDR3 is 14 amino acids long. V was clipped by 5 bases and J by 11 bases, with 19 bases between them. CDR3 sequence: CASSPGPASRAIYF. In DNA, the CDR3 is TGTGCCAGCAGCCCGGGTCCAGCTAGCCGGGCCATATATTTT. Drawing the rest from reference TRBV7-2 and TRBJ1-3, the complete variable domain is GAGVSQSPSNKVTEKGKDVELRCDPISGHTALYWYRQSLGQGLEFLIYFQGNSAPDKSGLPSDRFSAERTGGSVSTLTIQRTQQEDSAVYLCASSPGPASRAIYFGEGSWLTVV.